This is a list of T cell receptor beta chains from one sample in a study of Tregs in tolerant kidney transplant recipients. Profiling relied on immunoSEQ multiplex PCR, and the TCRdb table lists in-frame clones only, not all of them. This sample has some 50,000 clones, with over 85% found just once. The sample was CD8+ T cells from blood (PBMCs), taken 12 months after the transplant. Receptor source: a human patient who received a combined kidney and bone marrow transplant. Some T cells may be graft donor cells. Both conserved end residues are part of each CDR3. D genes are given only for firm matches. Some rows have no size entry. The others give once, few or many, or a class for an expanded clone.

d_call j_call cdr3_length v_call clone_size cdr3_nt cdr3_aa
. TRBJ1-2 14 TRBV6-6 . TGTGCCAGCAGTTACTCAGATAGGGGCTATGGCTACACCTTC CASSYSDRGYGYTF
TRBD1 TRBJ1-5 15 TRBV18 . TGTGCCAGCTCTCAAGGACAGGGGGGGAGTCAGCCCCAGCATTTT CASSQGQGGSQPQHF
. TRBJ2-1 15 TRBV11-2 . TGTGCCAGCAGCTCCTCCGGGACATTGTACAATGAGCAGTTCTTC CASSSSGTLYNEQFF
TRBD1 TRBJ2-5 13 TRBV4-3 . TGCGCCAGCTCGGGACAGAACCAAGAGACCCAGTACTTC CASSGQNQETQYF
TRBD2 TRBJ2-1 15 TRBV9 . TGTGCCAGCAGCCCCGGGGGGGCAGTAAGAAATGAGCAGTTCTTC CASSPGGAVRNEQFF
. TRBJ2-2 14 TRBV4-1 . TGCGCCAGCAGCCAGGGCGAAAACACCGGGGAGCTGTTTTTT CASSQGENTGELFF
. TRBJ2-7 14 TRBV4-2 . TGTGCCAGCAGCCAAGCGGGGGATCCCTACGAGCAGTACTTC CASSQAGDPYEQYF
TRBD1 TRBJ1-1 18 TRBV9 once TGTGCCAGCAGCGTCGGCAACCAGGGGGACACGCGGGGCACTGAAGCTTTCTTT CASSVGNQGDTRGTEAFF
TRBD2 TRBJ2-1 16 TRBV27 . TGTGCCAGCAGTCCCGGGGGTAGCGGGGCCTACAATGAGCAGTTCTTC CASSPGGSGAYNEQFF
TRBD1 TRBJ1-2 18 TRBV7-6 . TGTGCCAGCAGCTTACTTTTAGCCGGGACAGGGGGCAACTATGGCTACACCTTC CASSLLLAGTGGNYGYTF
. TRBJ2-6 18 TRBV27 . TGTGCCAGCAGTTTATCGTTCCAGGGTTTATATGGGGCCAACGTCCTGACTTTC CASSLSFQGLYGANVLTF
TRBD1 TRBJ2-7 14 TRBV27 . TGTGCCAGCAGTTGGGGGACAGGCTCCTACGAGCAGTACTTC CASSWGTGSYEQYF
TRBD1 TRBJ2-7 14 TRBV15 . TGTGCCACCAGCAGGGGACAGGGGCCCTACGAGCAGTACTTC CATSRGQGPYEQYF
. TRBJ2-2 12 TRBV6-5 few TGTGCCAGCAGTTCTAACACCGGGGAGCTGTTTTTT CASSSNTGELFF
. TRBJ2-1 16 TRBV2 . TGTGCCAGCAGTGAAGCACTCCAACCCCCCTACAATGAGCAGTTCTTC CASSEALQPPYNEQFF
. TRBJ2-3 17 TRBV7-9 . TGTGCCAGCAGCTTAAGTTTTGGGCCTGAGAGCACAGATACGCAGTATTTT CASSLSFGPESTDTQYF
. TRBJ2-1 17 TRBV7-6 . TGTGCCAGCAGCAGAAGCCTGAAGCGAGAGACCTCCAATGAGCAGTTCTTC CASSRSLKRETSNEQFF
TRBD1 TRBJ2-6 18 TRBV23-1 . TGCGCCAGCAGTCAATTAAGGACAGGGGGCAGCGGGGCCAACGTCCTGACTTTC CASSQLRTGGSGANVLTF
. TRBJ1-2 13 TRBV6-5 . TGTGCCAGCAGTTACACGGGAATGTATGGCTACACCTTC CASSYTGMYGYTF
. TRBJ1-6 13 TRBV28 . TGTGCCAGCAACCCCGTAAGAGTTTCACCCCTCCACTTT CASNPVRVSPLHF
. TRBJ1-5 16 TRBV10-3 . TGTGCCATCAGTGAGTCGGGCAGGGATAGCAATCAGCCCCAGCATTTT CAISESGRDSNQPQHF
TRBD1 TRBJ2-1 15 TRBV13 . TGTGCCAGCAGCTCAGTGACAGGGATCTACAATGAGCAGTTCTTC CASSSVTGIYNEQFF
TRBD2 TRBJ2-1 18 TRBV7-8 . TGTGCCAGCAGCTTAGGACTAGCGGACTCCAACTCCTACAATGAGCAGTTCTTC CASSLGLADSNSYNEQFF
. TRBJ2-7 13 TRBV7-9 . TGTGCCAGCAGCGGGGGGAGCTCCTACGAGCAGTACTTC CASSGGSSYEQYF
. TRBJ1-5 13 TRBV7-9 . TGTGCCAGCAGCCCGGGGGTTAGCCAGCCCCAGCATTTT CASSPGVSQPQHF
TRBD2 TRBJ2-5 16 TRBV19 . TGTGCCAGTAGTCTGACGACTAGCGGCCTTCACGGGACCCAGTACTTC CASSLTTSGLHGTQYF
TRBD1 TRBJ2-4 15 TRBV2 . TGTGCCAGCAGGAGTAACAGGGGGAAGAGAAACATTCAGTACTTC CASRSNRGKRNIQYF
. TRBJ2-1 14 TRBV4-2 few TGTGCCAGCAGCCCCTGGACTACCTACAATGAGCAGTTCTTC CASSPWTTYNEQFF
. TRBJ2-2 11 TRBV6-6 . TGTGCCAGCAGTATAACCGGGGAGCTGTTTTTT CASSITGELFF
. TRBJ1-5 14 TRBV10-2 . TGCGCCAGCAGTACCGGACAGTACAATCAGCCCCAGCATTTT CASSTGQYNQPQHF
TRBD1 TRBJ1-2 16 TRBV4-2 . TGTGCCAGCAGCCAAGACCCGGACAGGGCCAACTATGGCTACACCTTC CASSQDPDRANYGYTF
TRBD2 TRBJ2-3 14 TRBV4-1 . TGCGCCAGCAGCCAAAGCTCAACTAGCGGTACGCAGTATTTT CASSQSSTSGTQYF
TRBD1 TRBJ2-1 15 TRBV11-3 . TGTGCCAGCAGGTCCCGGGACAGCCCCTTCAATGAGCAGTTCTTC CASRSRDSPFNEQFF